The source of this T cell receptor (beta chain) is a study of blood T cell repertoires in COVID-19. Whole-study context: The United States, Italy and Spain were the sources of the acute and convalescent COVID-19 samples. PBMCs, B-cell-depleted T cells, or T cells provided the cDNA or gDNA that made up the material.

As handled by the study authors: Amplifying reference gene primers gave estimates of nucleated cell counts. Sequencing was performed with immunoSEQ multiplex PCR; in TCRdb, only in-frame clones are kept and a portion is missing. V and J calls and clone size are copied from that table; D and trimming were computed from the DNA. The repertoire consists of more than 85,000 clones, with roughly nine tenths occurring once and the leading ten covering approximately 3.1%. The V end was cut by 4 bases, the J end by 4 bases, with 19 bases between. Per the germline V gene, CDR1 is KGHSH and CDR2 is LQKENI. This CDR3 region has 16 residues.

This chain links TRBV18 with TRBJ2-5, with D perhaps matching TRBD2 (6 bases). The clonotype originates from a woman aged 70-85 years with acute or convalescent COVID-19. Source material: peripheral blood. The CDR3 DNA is TGTGCCAGCTCACGCCCCAGTGGCTTGGGAGGAGAGACCCAGTACTTC. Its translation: CASSRPSGLGGETQYF.